This is a list of T cell receptor beta chains from one sample in a study of shared clonotypes between healthy human individuals. The repertoire was sequenced with immunoSEQ multiplex PCR; TCRdb's copy has only in-frame clones and lacks some. The top ten clones hold over 0.1% of a sample with under 2,500,000 clones, about 94% of them seen once. The sample was naive CD4+ T cells sorted from blood. The receptors here all came from a young man in good health. Each CDR3 is given with its conserved first and last residue. Each record gives: D gene, V gene, J gene, clone size, CDR3 DNA, CDR3 protein. A D gene is named only where the DNA matches it firmly. For some rows the clone size is stated as once, few or many, or as a class when expanded; others skip it.

D: .; V: TRBV7-2; J: TRBJ1-6; size: .; DNA: TGTGCCAGCAGCTTATCAGTGAGGAATTCACCCCTCCACTTT; CDR3: CASSLSVRNSPLHF
D: TRBD1; V: TRBV15; J: TRBJ1-2; size: .; DNA: TGTGCCACCAGTATCTTGACAGGGGGATTTAACTATGGCTACACCTTC; CDR3: CATSILTGGFNYGYTF
D: .; V: TRBV30; J: TRBJ1-2; size: .; DNA: TGTGCCTGGAGTGTAGGACAGCCTACTAACTATGGCTACACCTTC; CDR3: CAWSVGQPTNYGYTF
D: .; V: TRBV6-6; J: TRBJ1-3; size: .; DNA: TGTGCCAGCAGTTACGACAACTCTGGAAACACCATATATTTT; CDR3: CASSYDNSGNTIYF
D: .; V: TRBV6-5; J: TRBJ2-7; size: .; DNA: TGTGCCAGCAGACGGACTATTACATCCTACGAGCAGTACTTC; CDR3: CASRRTITSYEQYF
D: .; V: TRBV21-1; J: TRBJ1-5; size: .; DNA: TGTGCCAGCAGCAAAAGGGGCAGCCAAGATCAGCCCCAGCATTTT; CDR3: CASSKRGSQDQPQHF
D: TRBD2; V: TRBV7-2; J: TRBJ2-7; size: .; DNA: TGTGCCAGCAGCCCTCCGGGACTAGCGGACTACGAGCAGTACTTC; CDR3: CASSPPGLADYEQYF
D: .; V: TRBV7-9; J: TRBJ2-1; size: once; DNA: TGTGCCAGCAGCTCACTAGTTCCCAATGAGCAGTTCTTC; CDR3: CASSSLVPNEQFF
D: .; V: TRBV18; J: TRBJ2-5; size: .; DNA: TGTGCCAGCTCACCACTATCGGAGCTGCAAGAGACCCAGTACTTC; CDR3: CASSPLSELQETQYF
D: .; V: TRBV4-3; J: TRBJ2-3; size: .; DNA: TGCGCCAGCAGCGAAGACTGGGGGGCGAAAACAGATACGCAGTATTTT; CDR3: CASSEDWGAKTDTQYF
D: .; V: TRBV2; J: TRBJ1-2; size: .; DNA: TGTGCCAGCAGGGACACCCCGAACTATGGCTACACCTTC; CDR3: CASRDTPNYGYTF
D: .; V: TRBV5-1; J: TRBJ2-7; size: .; DNA: TGCGCCAGCAGCTTGGGAGACTACCTTTTGGGCGAGCAGTACTTC; CDR3: CASSLGDYLLGEQYF
D: .; V: TRBV30; J: TRBJ1-6; size: .; DNA: TGTGCCTGGAGTGAGAAATCCCGAGGCTCACCCCTCCACTTT; CDR3: CAWSEKSRGSPLHF
D: .; V: TRBV4-1; J: TRBJ1-5; size: .; DNA: TGCGCCAGCAGCCAAGTCGGTGGGGGGGTCAGGAATCAGCCCCAGCATTTT; CDR3: CASSQVGGGVRNQPQHF
D: .; V: TRBV7-8; J: TRBJ1-3; size: once; DNA: TGTGCCAGCAGCTTACCCGGAAACACCATATATTTT; CDR3: CASSLPGNTIYF
D: TRBD2; V: TRBV2; J: TRBJ2-5; size: .; DNA: TGTGCCAGCAGTGATGGGACTAGCGTCTGGACCCAGTACTTC; CDR3: CASSDGTSVWTQYF
D: TRBD2; V: TRBV6-6; J: TRBJ2-1; size: .; DNA: TGTGCCAGCAGTTATGGACTAGCATACAATGAGCAGTTCTTC; CDR3: CASSYGLAYNEQFF
D: .; V: TRBV5-5; J: TRBJ1-1; size: .; DNA: TGTGCCAGCAGCTTGGAGGTCCGGAACACTGAAGCTTTCTTT; CDR3: CASSLEVRNTEAFF
D: TRBD2; V: TRBV5-1; J: TRBJ2-5; size: .; DNA: TGCGCCAGCAGCATTAGCGGGGCGGAGACCCAGTACTTC; CDR3: CASSISGAETQYF
D: TRBD1; V: TRBV4-3; J: TRBJ2-3; size: .; DNA: TGCGCCAGCAGCCAAGATGGCGGACAGGGGTTGGTTACGCAGTATTTT; CDR3: CASSQDGGQGLVTQYF
D: .; V: TRBV7-9; J: TRBJ2-1; size: .; DNA: TGTGCCAGCAGCTTAGTACAGGTTGAGCAGTTCTTC; CDR3: CASSLVQVEQFF
D: TRBD2; V: TRBV7-8; J: TRBJ2-7; size: .; DNA: TGTGCCAGCAGCGAAAAGAGGGGGACTAGCGGGAGCTACGAGCAGTACTTC; CDR3: CASSEKRGTSGSYEQYF
D: .; V: TRBV7-2; J: TRBJ1-2; size: .; DNA: TGTGCCAGCAGCTTAGGGTTCCCCTCCTATGGCTACACCTTC; CDR3: CASSLGFPSYGYTF
D: TRBD1; V: TRBV10-1; J: TRBJ2-7; size: once; DNA: TGCGCCAGCAGTGATCCCGGGACAGGGGCCTACGAGCAGTACTTC; CDR3: CASSDPGTGAYEQYF
D: .; V: TRBV10-3; J: TRBJ2-5; size: .; DNA: TGTGCCATCAGTGCCCCTCCGCAGGTTGAGACCCAGTACTTC; CDR3: CAISAPPQVETQYF
D: .; V: TRBV28; J: TRBJ1-1; size: .; DNA: TGTGCCAGCAGTCCAGGACAGAGTTGGACTGAAGCTTTCTTT; CDR3: CASSPGQSWTEAFF
D: .; V: TRBV28; J: TRBJ2-3; size: .; DNA: TGTGCCAGCAGTTTATTGACAGATACGCAGTATTTT; CDR3: CASSLLTDTQYF
D: TRBD2; V: TRBV5-1; J: TRBJ2-7; size: .; DNA: TGCGCCAGCAGCGATCTAGCGGGAAACCCCTACGAGCAGTACTTC; CDR3: CASSDLAGNPYEQYF
D: .; V: TRBV9; J: TRBJ2-1; size: .; DNA: TGTGCCAGCAGCGTAAGAGGGGAGAGGAACAATGAGCAGTTCTTC; CDR3: CASSVRGERNNEQFF
D: .; V: TRBV6-5; J: TRBJ1-4; size: .; DNA: TGTGCCAGCAGCCGGGGGGCAACTAATGAAAAACTGTTTTTT; CDR3: CASSRGATNEKLFF
D: .; V: TRBV5-1; J: TRBJ2-7; size: .; DNA: TGCGCCAGCACAATCCGGGACTTAAACTACGAGCAGTACTTC; CDR3: CASTIRDLNYEQYF
D: TRBD2; V: TRBV9; J: TRBJ2-5; size: .; DNA: TGTGCCAGCAGCGTCGGGACTAGTAGAGAGACCCAGTACTTC; CDR3: CASSVGTSRETQYF
D: TRBD2; V: TRBV5-4; J: TRBJ2-1; size: .; DNA: TGTGCCAGCAGCTTGGACCGGGGGGGCTACAATGAGCAGTTCTTC; CDR3: CASSLDRGGYNEQFF
D: .; V: TRBV6-5; J: TRBJ2-7; size: .; DNA: TGTGCCAGCAGTCCCGTGCTTCCCTACGAGCAGTACTTC; CDR3: CASSPVLPYEQYF
D: TRBD2; V: TRBV5-8; J: TRBJ2-1; size: .; DNA: TGTGCCAGCAGCTCGTTTAGCGGGCAGAGCTCCTACAATGAGCAGTTCTTC; CDR3: CASSSFSGQSSYNEQFF
D: TRBD1; V: TRBV7-8; J: TRBJ1-2; size: .; DNA: TGTGCCAGCAGCTTCAGGGGGGCCAATGGCTACACCTTC; CDR3: CASSFRGANGYTF
D: TRBD1; V: TRBV6-1; J: TRBJ1-2; size: .; DNA: TGTGCCAGCAGTGATGCCGGGGCGCCAGGGGGTGGCTACACCTTC; CDR3: CASSDAGAPGGGYTF
D: .; V: TRBV6-5; J: TRBJ2-7; size: .; DNA: TGTGCCAGCAGTTACAGGCGGTTTGGTTACGAGCAGTACTTC; CDR3: CASSYRRFGYEQYF
D: .; V: TRBV7-6; J: TRBJ2-7; size: .; DNA: TGTGCCAGCAGCCCGGTCGGCGGAGTCCAACTGGGCGAGCAGTACTTC; CDR3: CASSPVGGVQLGEQYF
D: .; V: TRBV2; J: TRBJ2-5; size: .; DNA: TGTGCCAGCAGTGGAGGAGTGGGAGAGACCCAGTACTTC; CDR3: CASSGGVGETQYF
D: .; V: TRBV18; J: TRBJ2-1; size: .; DNA: TGTGCCAGCTCACCACCCCAGGGCAACGATGAGCAGTTCTTC; CDR3: CASSPPQGNDEQFF